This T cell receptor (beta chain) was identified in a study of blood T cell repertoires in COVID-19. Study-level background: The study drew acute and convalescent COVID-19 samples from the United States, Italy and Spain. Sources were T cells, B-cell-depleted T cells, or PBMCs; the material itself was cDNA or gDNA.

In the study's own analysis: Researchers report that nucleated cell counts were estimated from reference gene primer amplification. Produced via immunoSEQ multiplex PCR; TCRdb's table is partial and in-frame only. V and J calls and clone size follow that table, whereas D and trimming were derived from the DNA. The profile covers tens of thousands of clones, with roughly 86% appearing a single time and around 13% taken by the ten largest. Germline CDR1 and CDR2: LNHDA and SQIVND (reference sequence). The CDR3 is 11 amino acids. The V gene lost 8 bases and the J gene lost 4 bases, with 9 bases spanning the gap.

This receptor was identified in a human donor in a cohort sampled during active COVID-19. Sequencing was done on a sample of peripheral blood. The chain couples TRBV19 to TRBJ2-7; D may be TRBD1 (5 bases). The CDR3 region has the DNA TGTGCCAGTTCGAACAGGTACGAGCAGTACTTC. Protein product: CASSNRYEQYF.